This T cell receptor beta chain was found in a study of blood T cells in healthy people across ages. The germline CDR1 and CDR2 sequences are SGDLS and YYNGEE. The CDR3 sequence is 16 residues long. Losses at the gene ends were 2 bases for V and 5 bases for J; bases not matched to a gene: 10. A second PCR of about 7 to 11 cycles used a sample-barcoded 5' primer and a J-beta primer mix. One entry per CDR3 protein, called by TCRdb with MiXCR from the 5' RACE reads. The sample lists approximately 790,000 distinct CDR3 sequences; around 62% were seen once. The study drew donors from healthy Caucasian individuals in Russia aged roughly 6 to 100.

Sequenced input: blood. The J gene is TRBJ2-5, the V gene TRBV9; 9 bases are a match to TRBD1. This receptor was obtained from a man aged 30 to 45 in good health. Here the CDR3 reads CASSVNTGGAGETQYF. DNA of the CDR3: TGTGCCAGCAGCGTTAATACAGGGGGCGCGGGGGAGACCCAGTACTTC.